The 27 T cell receptor beta chains in this list originate from one sample, sequenced in a study of blood T cell repertoires in COVID-19. Assay used: immunoSEQ multiplex PCR; TCRdb lists only in-frame clones, some missing. In the table there are over 300,000 clones, roughly 90% of which are singletons. Sample: peripheral blood. The receptors derive from a man aged 40-55 years with acute or convalescent COVID-19.

This clone was detected once. The chain couples TRBV24-1 to TRBJ1-1; 10 bases align to TRBD1. In germline, CDR1 is KGHDR, CDR2 SFDVKD. The CDR3 has 13 amino acids. Losses at the gene ends were 9 bases for V and 7 bases for J; bases not matched to a gene: 7. As DNA, the CDR3 is TGTGCCACCTGTTCCGGGACAGGGGATGAAGCTTTCTTT. It translates to CATCSGTGDEAFF.

The chain carries TRBV29-1 and TRBJ1-1; the match to TRBD1 covers 8 bases. Germline-derived CDR1 and CDR2 are SQVTM and ANQGSEA. Losses at the gene ends were 8 bases for V and 4 bases for J; bases not matched to a gene: 6. The CDR3 has 12 amino acids. The CDR3 spells CSTTGEGTEAFF. CDR3 coding DNA: TGCAGCACGACAGGGGAGGGCACTGAAGCTTTCTTT.

With regard to this clone: One end of the junction fails to match germline, which may point to a read error. The chain uses TRBV7-6 and TRBJ2-1; 7 positions agree with TRBD2. Looked up from germline, CDR1 is SGHVS and CDR2 is FNYEAQ. The CDR3 extends over 14 amino acids. The CDR3 sequence: CASSLETSYHEQFF. CDR3 nucleotides: TGTGCCAGCAGCTTAGAGACTAGCTACCATGAGCAGTTCTTC.

The chain employs TRBV7-2 and TRBJ2-7; 10 positions match TRBD2. CDR3 size: 14 residues. V dropped 5 bases and J dropped 4; count of bases not matched to a gene: 5. Germline V lookup: CDR1 SGHTA, CDR2 FQGNSA. The CDR3 nucleotides read TGTGCCAGCAGCCCCGTACTAGCGGGGTACGAGCAGTACTTC. Translating gives CASSPVLAGYEQYF.

CDR3 DNA: TGTGCCAGCACCGGACAGGGGGTTAGGTGGGAGACCCAGTACTTC. Protein sequence: CASTGQGVRWETQYF. The V call is TRBV6-5, the J call TRBJ2-5; 10 bases agree with TRBD1. CDR1 MNHEY and CDR2 SVGAGI come from the germline V gene. J was trimmed by 5 bases and V by 7 bases; bases with no gene match: 10. This CDR3 contains 15 residues.

The chain has TRBV28 and TRBJ2-5; maybe TRBD2 (7 bases). The germline CDR1 and CDR2 sequences are MDHEN and SYDVKM. The CDR3 is made up of 15 amino acids. Trimming took 5 bases from V and 4 from J, leaving 17 bases between them. In DNA form, the CDR3 reads TGTGCCAGCAGTCGCCCCGGGGGGCGCACAGAGACCCAGTACTTC. It specifies CASSRPGGRTETQYF.

This clone is a singleton in its sample. This chain links TRBV28 with TRBJ1-4; TRBD1 aligns across 7 bases. V shed 2 bases, J shed 4 bases, and the junction held 1 base outside the gene matches. Per germline, CDR1 MDHEN and CDR2 SYDVKM. There are 14 residues in the CDR3. Here the CDR3 DNA reads TGTGCCAGCAGTTTACAGGGGGATAATGAAAAACTGTTTTTT. Its protein is CASSLQGDNEKLFF.

The chain couples TRBV7-9 to TRBJ2-1; D not certain. The germline gives CDR1 SEHNR, CDR2 FQNEAQ (reference sequence). This CDR3 has 13 residues. Deletions cut 2 bases from V and 9 bases from J, with 11 bases between. In nucleotides, the CDR3 is TGTGCCAGCAGCTTAAAGAGAGCCGGTGAGCAGTTCTTC. Encoded protein: CASSLKRAGEQFF.

The chain is built from TRBV19 and TRBJ1-3; D is uncertain. The CDR3 has 16 amino acids. The V end was cut by 5 bases, the J end by 0 bases, with 14 bases between. Germline assignment: CDR1 LNHDA and CDR2 SQIVND (reference sequence). The CDR3 sequence: CASSASRVISGNTIYF. DNA of the CDR3: TGTGCCAGTAGTGCCTCGAGGGTGATCTCTGGAAACACCATATATTTT.

The chain employs TRBV5-6 and TRBJ1-5; TRBD1 is a possible D gene (5 bases). Germline lookup yields CDR1 SGHDT and CDR2 YYEEEE. The V end was cut by 0 bases, the J end by 10 bases, with 11 bases between. CDR3 length: 13 amino acids. The CDR3 loop is CASSLVQGQPQHF. The CDR3 DNA sequence: TGTGCCAGCAGCTTGGTGCAGGGTCAACCCCAGCATTTT.

The chain combines TRBV3-1 (or the pseudogene TRBV3-2) with TRBJ2-5; 9 bases map to TRBD2. CDR1 and CDR2 from the germline V gene are LGHDT and YNNKEL (reference sequence). The ends lost 2 bases at V and 4 bases at J; junction bases unmatched: 8. The CDR3 extends over 16 amino acids. The CDR3, as DNA: TGTGCCAGCAGCCAAACTACGGGACTAGCCCGAGAGACCCAGTACTTC. Encoded protein: CASSQTTGLARETQYF.

The rearrangement uses TRBV5-1 and TRBJ1-1; TRBD1 agrees at 8 bases. Per germline, CDR1 SGHRS and CDR2 YFSETQ. The CDR3 covers 15 residues. Unmatched junction bases numbered 3, after V lost 1 base and J lost 1 base. As DNA, the CDR3 is TGCGCCAGCAGCTTGAGGACAGGGAGGAACACTGAAGCTTTCTTT. Residues: CASSLRTGRNTEAFF.

The CDR3 reads CASSRTGTGRYNEQFF. CDR3 sequence (DNA): TGTGCCAGCAGCCGCACCGGGACAGGACGTTACAATGAGCAGTTCTTC. The chain combines TRBV28 with TRBJ2-1; TRBD1 matches at 8 bases. The J segment lost 4 bases and the V segment lost 6 bases, leaving 11 bases of the junction unmatched. The CDR3 length is 16 residues. Germline-derived CDR1 and CDR2 are MDHEN and SYDVKM.

This chain uses TRBV28 with TRBJ2-7; 14 bases agree with TRBD2. The germline V gene has CDR1 MDHEN and CDR2 SYDVKM. The J segment lost 0 bases and the V segment lost 5 bases, leaving 6 bases of the junction unmatched. There are 17 residues in the CDR3. The CDR3 bases are TGTGCCAGCAGTCCTGGACTAGCGGGGGGCAGCTCCTACGAGCAGTACTTC. It specifies CASSPGLAGGSSYEQYF.

The rearrangement joins TRBV2 to TRBJ2-2; TRBD1 matches 9 bases. Trimming at V came to 6 bases and at J to 3 bases, leaving 5 bases not matched to a gene. The V gene's germline CDR1 is SNHLY and CDR2 FYNNEI. The CDR3 runs to 15 residues. The CDR3 DNA reads as TGTGCCAGCAGCTTGGACAGGGGAGACACCGGGGAGCTGTTTTTT. It yields the protein CASSLDRGDTGELFF.

In regard to this clone: Other DNA sequences in this sample translate to the same CDR3. The gene calls are TRBV15 and TRBJ1-1; 7 bases map to TRBD1. This CDR3 is built from 14 residues. From germline, CDR1 is LNHNV and CDR2 YYDKDF (reference sequence). V trimming: 1 base; J trimming: 7 bases; junction bases outside the gene matches: 6. The CDR3 DNA follows: TGTGCCACCAGCAGAGTCCGGCAGGGGGGTGAAGCTTTCTTT. Translating gives CATSRVRQGGEAFF.

This clone has a handful of counts. V usage is TRBV7-9 and J usage is TRBJ2-3, with a possible D match to TRBD2 (6 bases). The V gene's germline CDR1 is SEHNR and CDR2 FQNEAQ (reference sequence). Trimming pared 2 bases from V and 0 bases from J, leaving 15 bases between. CDR3 length equals 17 residues. CDR3: CASSLSGGARSTDTQYF. The CDR3 region has the DNA TGTGCCAGCAGCTTATCCGGGGGTGCCCGAAGCACAGATACGCAGTATTTT.

The V call is TRBV19, the J call TRBJ2-1, with D tentatively TRBD1 (7 bases). The V gene lost 0 bases and the J gene lost 8 bases, with 14 bases spanning the gap. The CDR3 is made up of 15 amino acids. Germline assignment: CDR1 LNHDA and CDR2 SQIVND (reference sequence). DNA for the CDR3: TGTGCCAGTAGTATAGATAGAGTCAGGGGGGATGAGCAGTTCTTC. Translation gives CASSIDRVRGDEQFF.

V is TRBV28 and J is TRBJ2-7, with TRBD2 matching over 12 bases. V gave up 5 bases and J gave up 6 bases; unmatched junction bases: 8. This CDR3 is built from 15 residues. Germline V gene data show CDR1 as MDHEN and CDR2 as SYDVKM. Here the CDR3 DNA reads TGTGCCAGCAGTCTGACTAGCGGGAGTGAACGCGAGCAGTACTTC. It yields the protein CASSLTSGSEREQYF.

V usage is TRBV5-1 and J usage is TRBJ2-3; TRBD1 matches at 9 bases. The CDR3 is 14 amino acids. Trimming at V came to 3 bases and at J to 5 bases, leaving 4 bases not matched to a gene. The V gene's germline CDR1 is SGHRS and CDR2 YFSETQ. CDR3 in amino acids: CASSSDRGGDTQYF. The CDR3 DNA follows: TGCGCCAGCAGCTCGGACAGGGGCGGAGATACGCAGTATTTT.

This rearrangement joins TRBV18 to TRBJ1-2, with D perhaps TRBD1 (6 bases). The ends were cut back, 6 bases at V and 0 bases at J, with 14 bases in the middle. This CDR3 comprises 15 residues. CDR1 KGHSH and CDR2 LQKENI come from the germline V gene. This chain's CDR3 is CASSPMTGSNYGYTF. The CDR3 bases are TGTGCCAGCTCTCCTATGACAGGTTCTAACTATGGCTACACCTTC.

The chain carries TRBV7-2 and TRBJ1-3; D ambiguous. Trimming pared 1 base from V and 0 bases from J, leaving 4 bases between. Germline CDR1 and CDR2: SGHTA and FQGNSA. The CDR3 sequence is 14 residues long. CDR3 protein: CASSLVSSGNTIYF. For the CDR3, the DNA is TGTGCCAGCAGCTTAGTTAGCTCTGGAAACACCATATATTTT.

V is TRBV2 and J is TRBJ1-2, with 8 bases lining up with TRBD1. CDR3 length: 15 residues. The V and J ends lost 3 bases and 5 bases, in that order; junction bases with no gene match: 8. CDR1 is SNHLY and CDR2 is FYNNEI in the germline V gene. This chain's CDR3 is CASSDPLTGEYGYTF. In nucleotides, the CDR3 is TGTGCCAGCAGTGACCCCTTGACAGGGGAGTATGGCTACACCTTC.

The sample holds one count of this clone. The chain recombines TRBV18 with TRBJ1-2; weak D call: TRBD1 (6 bases). Trimming left V 0 bases short and J 8 bases short, with 13 bases between. The CDR3 extends over 14 amino acids. Germline lookup yields CDR1 KGHSH and CDR2 LQKENI. CDR3 loop: CASSPPPGDVGYTF. CDR3 sequence (DNA): TGTGCCAGCTCACCACCGCCAGGGGATGTGGGCTACACCTTC.

The J gene is TRBJ2-1, the V gene TRBV28; D may be TRBD1 (7 bases). CDR3 size: 15 residues. From germline, CDR1 is MDHEN and CDR2 SYDVKM. The V and J ends lost 6 bases and 2 bases respectively, with 14 bases between them. CDR3: CASRGGGKAYNEQFF. The CDR3 DNA reads as TGTGCCAGCAGAGGGGGCGGGAAGGCCTACAATGAGCAGTTCTTC.

The chain joins TRBV18 to TRBJ2-1; 9 bases agree with TRBD1. CDR3 length: 16 amino acids. Germline lookup yields CDR1 KGHSH and CDR2 LQKENI. The junction had 10 bases not matched to a gene; V was cut back by 4 bases and J by 6 bases. This chain's CDR3 is CASSRGQGSIVNEQFF. The CDR3 bases are TGTGCCAGCTCACGGGGACAGGGCAGTATCGTCAATGAGCAGTTCTTC.

The chain joins TRBV19 to TRBJ2-2; the D gene is possibly TRBD1 (5 bases). Germline V gene lookup returns CDR1 LNHDA and CDR2 SQIVND (reference sequence). The CDR3 loop spans 15 amino acids. Trimming removed 5 bases at V and 9 bases at J, with 19 bases between. The CDR3 spells CASSRWLGLDRELFF. CDR3 bases: TGTGCCAGTAGTCGATGGTTGGGGCTCGACCGGGAGCTGTTTTTT.